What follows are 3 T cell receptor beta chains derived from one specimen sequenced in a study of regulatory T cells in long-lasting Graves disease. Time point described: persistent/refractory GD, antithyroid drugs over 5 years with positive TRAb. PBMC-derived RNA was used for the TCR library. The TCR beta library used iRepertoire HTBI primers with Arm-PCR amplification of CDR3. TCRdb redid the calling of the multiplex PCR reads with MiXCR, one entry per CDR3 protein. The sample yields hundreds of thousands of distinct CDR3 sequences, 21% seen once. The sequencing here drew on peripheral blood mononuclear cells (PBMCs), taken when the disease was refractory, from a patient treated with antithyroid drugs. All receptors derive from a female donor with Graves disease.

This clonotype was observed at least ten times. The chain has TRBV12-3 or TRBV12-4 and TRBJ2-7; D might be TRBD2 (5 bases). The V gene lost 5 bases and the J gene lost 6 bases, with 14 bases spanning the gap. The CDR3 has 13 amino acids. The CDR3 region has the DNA TGTGCCAGCAGTAGACTTCTAGGGAGCGAGCAGTACTTC. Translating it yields CASSRLLGSEQYF.

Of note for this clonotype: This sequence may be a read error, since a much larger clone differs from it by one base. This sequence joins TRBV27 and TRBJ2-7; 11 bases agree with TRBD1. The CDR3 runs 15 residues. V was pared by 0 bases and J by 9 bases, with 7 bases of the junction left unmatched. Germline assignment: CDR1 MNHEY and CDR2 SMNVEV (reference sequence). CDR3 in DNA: TGTGCCAGCAGTTTATCGGGGACAGGGACAGGGGGGCAGTACTTC. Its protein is CASSLSGTGTGGQYF.

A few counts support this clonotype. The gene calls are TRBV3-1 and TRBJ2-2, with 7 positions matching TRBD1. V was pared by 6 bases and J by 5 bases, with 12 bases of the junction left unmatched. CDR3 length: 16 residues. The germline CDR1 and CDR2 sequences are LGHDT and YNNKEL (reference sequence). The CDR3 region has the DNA TGTGCCAGCAGTCATTTGCGCGACAGGGATACCGGGGAGCTGTTTTTT. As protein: CASSHLRDRDTGELFF.